One and the same sample provided the 20 T cell receptor beta chains below, sequenced in a study of T cell changes during pregnancy in multiple sclerosis. Profiled with immunoSEQ multiplex PCR; TCRdb holds only in-frame clones, not every one. The sample shows about 71,000 clones, around nine tenths of them seen only once. Here the sequenced sample was peripheral blood, taken in the third trimester of pregnancy. These receptor sequences come from a female donor with multiple sclerosis, enrolled in a pregnancy study.

The chain joins TRBV5-1 to TRBJ2-7; 9 bases line up with TRBD1. The CDR3 is made up of 15 amino acids. Germline V gene data show CDR1 as SGHRS and CDR2 as YFSETQ. With V trimmed by 2 bases and J by 2 bases, 5 bases remained unmatched. DNA for the CDR3: TGCGCCAGCAGCTTAATGGGACAGGGTCCCTACGAGCAGTACTTC. Translated, it gives CASSLMGQGPYEQYF. Variable domain in full (rest from reference TRBV5-1 and TRBJ2-7): KAGVTQTPRYLIKTRGQQVTLSCSPISGHRSVSWYQQTPGQGLQFLFEYFSETQRNKGNFPGRFSGRQFSNSRSEMNVSTLELGDSALYLCASSLMGQGPYEQYFGPGTRLTVT.

V usage is TRBV6-1 and J usage is TRBJ1-1; unclear D gene. This CDR3 spans 13 amino acids. V lost 7 bases, J lost 7 bases, and 16 bases lay in between. Germline CDR1 reads MNHNS; CDR2 reads SASEGT. CDR3 nucleotides: TGTGCCAGCAATAGGGAGTCTATAGTTGAAGCTTTCTTT. Its translation: CASNRESIVEAFF.

The genes are TRBV11-2 and TRBJ2-7, with no clear D. From germline, CDR1 is SGHAT and CDR2 FQNNGV. Trimming removed 7 bases at V and 2 bases at J, with 12 bases between. The CDR3 contains 13 residues. CDR3 region: CASTIGGAYEQYF. CDR3 sequence (DNA): TGTGCCAGCACTATAGGCGGAGCCTACGAGCAGTACTTC.

In its sample, this clone was seen once. This rearrangement joins TRBV28 to TRBJ2-7; 10 bases fit TRBD1. CDR3 length equals 15 residues. Losses at the gene ends were 6 bases for V and 3 bases for J; bases not matched to a gene: 8. In germline, CDR1 is MDHEN, CDR2 SYDVKM. The CDR3 protein is CASSPPRDRGYEQYF. Here the CDR3 DNA reads TGTGCCAGCAGCCCGCCCCGGGACAGGGGCTACGAGCAGTACTTC.

This clone was recorded once. The V call is TRBV5-1, the J call TRBJ2-6, with TRBD2 identical over 7 bases. From germline, CDR1 is SGHRS and CDR2 YFSETQ. The CDR3 extends over 17 amino acids. The junction had 7 bases not matched to a gene; V was cut back by 4 bases and J by 0 bases. CDR3 residues: CASSIRGGSSGANVLTF. CDR3 coding DNA: TGCGCCAGCAGCATCCGGGGAGGGAGCTCTGGGGCCAACGTCCTGACTTTC.

The chain is built from TRBV19 and TRBJ1-1; D is uncertain. From germline, CDR1 is LNHDA and CDR2 SQIVND (reference sequence). The CDR3 totals 15 residues. Deletions cut 1 base from V and 5 bases from J, with 14 bases between. CDR3 bases: TGTGCCAGTAGTATAGCTCCGCCACGGGAAACTGAAGCTTTCTTT. Residues: CASSIAPPRETEAFF.

The chain recombines TRBV5-1 with TRBJ1-2, with TRBD1 matching 7 bases. Germline loops: CDR1 SGHRS, CDR2 YFSETQ. The CDR3 loop spans 13 amino acids. V lost 4 bases, J lost 3 bases, and 3 bases stayed unmatched. CDR3 DNA sequence: TGCGCCAGCAGCCGGGACAGATACTATGGCTACACCTTC. It codes for CASSRDRYYGYTF.

The rearrangement uses TRBV5-1 and TRBJ2-3; 7 bases are a match to TRBD2. The CDR3 is made up of 16 amino acids. Germline CDR1 and CDR2: SGHRS and YFSETQ. The J segment lost 4 bases and the V segment lost 4 bases, leaving 12 bases of the junction unmatched. CDR3 DNA sequence: TGCGCCAGCAGCCCTGACACCCGGGGAGGGTCAGATACGCAGTATTTT. As protein: CASSPDTRGGSDTQYF.

V usage is TRBV18 and J usage is TRBJ2-7; TRBD1 matches at 8 bases. The CDR3 has 15 residues. V lost 3 bases, J lost 5 bases, and 9 bases stayed unmatched. Germline assignment: CDR1 KGHSH and CDR2 LQKENI. The CDR3 loop reads CASSPPRTGPDEQYF. The CDR3 bases are TGTGCCAGCTCACCCCCCCGGACAGGGCCCGACGAGCAGTACTTC.

The rearrangement joins TRBV5-4 to TRBJ2-5; D is perhaps TRBD1 (5 bases). Trimming removed 4 bases at V and 0 bases at J, with 10 bases between. This CDR3 comprises 14 residues. From germline, CDR1 is SGHNT and CDR2 YYREEE (reference sequence). The CDR3 nucleotides read TGTGCCAGCAGCAAGGACACGTACCAAGAGACCCAGTACTTC. Residues: CASSKDTYQETQYF.

The chain has TRBV6-6 and TRBJ2-5; D remains unclear. The CDR3 sequence is 11 residues long. Germline V gene lookup returns CDR1 MNHNY and CDR2 SVGAGI (reference sequence). Between the trimmed V and J ends, which lost 6 bases and 4 bases, there was a span of 6 bases. The CDR3 spells CASSPGETQYF. CDR3 nucleotides: TGTGCCAGCAGCCCAGGAGAGACCCAGTACTTC.

The V call is TRBV4-1, the J call TRBJ1-1; D is undetermined. The CDR3 is 13 residues long. The V and J ends lost 5 bases and 5 bases respectively, with 12 bases between them. Germline V gene data show CDR1 as MGHRA and CDR2 as YSYEKL. As DNA, the CDR3 is TGCGCCAGCAGCACGGCCCTGGAGACTGAAGCTTTCTTT. This sequence encodes CASSTALETEAFF.

The V gene is TRBV2, the J gene TRBJ2-7, with TRBD1 matching over 7 bases. After removal of 10 bases from V and 2 bases from J, the junction contained 8 bases not matched to a gene. The length of the CDR3 is 13 residues. The germline gives CDR1 SNHLY, CDR2 FYNNEI. CDR3 in DNA: TGTGCCACTACGGACAGGATAACCTACGAGCAGTACTTC. It is translated as CATTDRITYEQYF.

The chain recombines TRBV6-4 with TRBJ2-1; 7 nucleotides line up with TRBD1. CDR3 size: 13 residues. V trimming: 10 bases; J trimming: 4 bases; junction bases outside the gene matches: 7. Germline CDR1 MRHNA, CDR2 SNTAGT. CDR3 in DNA: TGTGCCACCGGGGACAGCCAGTACAATGAGCAGTTCTTC. Residues: CATGDSQYNEQFF.

CDR3 bases: TGTGCCAGCAGCTTAAGGCAGGGGGATAGAAACATTCAGTACTTC. Its protein product is CASSLRQGDRNIQYF. The chain couples TRBV7-2 to TRBJ2-4, with 7 bases matching TRBD1. This CDR3 region has 15 residues. Germline-derived CDR1 and CDR2 are SGHTA and FQGNSA. The V gene end was trimmed by 2 bases and the J gene end by 6 bases; junction bases not matched to a gene: 7.

This chain uses TRBV10-3 with TRBJ2-2, with TRBD2 matching 9 bases. V lost 2 bases and J lost 7; bases outside the gene matches: 5. CDR3 length equals 15 residues. Germline V gene lookup returns CDR1 ENHRY and CDR2 SYGVKD. CDR3 loop: CAISETSGLYGELFF. The CDR3 DNA reads TGTGCCATCAGTGAGACTAGCGGGCTTTACGGGGAGCTGTTTTTT.

This clone has just a few counts. The chain combines TRBV28 with TRBJ1-4; tentatively, D is TRBD1 (5 bases). The germline V gene has CDR1 MDHEN and CDR2 SYDVKM. The germline V and J ends were trimmed by 1 base and 6 bases, with 9 bases remaining between them. This CDR3 is built from 14 residues. The CDR3 coding sequence is TGTGCCAGCAGTTTATTCTGGGGCCATGAAAAACTGTTTTTT. This codes for CASSLFWGHEKLFF.

The gene calls are TRBV30 and TRBJ2-6; 8 bases align to TRBD1. The J segment lost 4 bases and the V segment lost 3 bases, leaving 11 bases of the junction unmatched. The CDR3 runs to 17 residues. CDR1 and CDR2 from the germline V gene are GTSNPN and SVGIG (reference sequence). The CDR3 nucleotides read TGTGCCTGGAGATATAACGGACAGGGTTCGGGGGCCAACGTCCTGACTTTC. Translated, it gives CAWRYNGQGSGANVLTF.

CDR3 DNA sequence: TGCGCCACCCTGGGACTAGCGGCCTACAATGAGCAGTTCTTC. This sequence encodes CATLGLAAYNEQFF. The rearrangement links TRBV10-2 to TRBJ2-1; 11 bases are shared with TRBD2. This CDR3 region has 14 residues. Germline V gene sequence: CDR1 WSHSY, CDR2 SAAADI. V lost 10 bases and J lost 2; bases outside the gene matches: 4.

This clone has only a few counts. This sequence joins TRBV2 and TRBJ1-3, with D uncertain. The CDR3 length is 14 residues. Trimming left V 5 bases short and J 0 bases short, with 8 bases between. Germline CDR1 SNHLY, CDR2 FYNNEI. CDR3 sequence (DNA): TGTGCCAGCAGTCCCGGGATCTCTGGAAACACCATATATTTT. Translating it yields CASSPGISGNTIYF. Combining the CDR3 with reference TRBV2 and TRBJ1-3 gives the whole variable domain EPEVTQTPSHQVTQMGQEVILRCVPISNHLYFYWYRQILGQKVEFLVSFYNNEISEKSEIFDDQFSVERPDGSNFTLKIRSTKLEDSAMYFCASSPGISGNTIYFGEGSWLTVV.